A selection of T cell receptor beta chains follows, all from one sample in a study of response to subunit inactivated influenza vaccine. TCRdb itself ran the RT-PCR reads through MiXCR, one entry per CDR3 protein. The table has around 520,000 distinct CDR3 sequences, 25% seen once. This material consisted of CD4+ T cells sorted from PBMCs, taken roughly 5 days after vaccination. All receptors derive from a man aged 50-59 years who received an inactivated influenza vaccine. Each CDR3 is given with its conserved first and last residue. D genes are given only for firm matches. Clone sizes are given selectively: once, few, many, or a class where the clone is expanded.

v_gene: TRBV9; d_gene: TRBD2; j_gene: TRBJ2-7; abundance: -; CDR3aa: CASSPTGTSWDEQYF; CDR3nt: TGTGCCAGCAGCCCAACCGGGACTAGCTGGGACGAGCAGTACTTC
v_gene: TRBV7-2; d_gene: TRBD1; j_gene: TRBJ2-5; abundance: -; CDR3aa: CASSRRTGQETQYF; CDR3nt: TGTGCCAGCAGCCGCCGGACAGGGCAAGAGACCCAGTACTTC
v_gene: TRBV7-2; d_gene: TRBD2; j_gene: TRBJ2-1; abundance: -; CDR3aa: CASSSSRAGGFHEQFF; CDR3nt: TGTGCCAGCAGCTCCTCCCGGGCGGGGGGATTTCATGAGCAGTTCTTC
v_gene: TRBV12-3/TRBV12-4; d_gene: -; j_gene: TRBJ2-2; abundance: few; CDR3aa: CASSSIAVTNTGELFF; CDR3nt: TGTGCCAGCAGTTCAATAGCGGTAACGAACACCGGGGAGCTGTTTTTT
v_gene: TRBV5-1; d_gene: -; j_gene: TRBJ2-3; abundance: few; CDR3aa: CASRPPGSGDTQYF; CDR3nt: TGCGCCAGCAGACCGCCGGGCAGCGGAGATACGCAGTATTTT
v_gene: TRBV24-1; d_gene: -; j_gene: TRBJ2-6; abundance: few; CDR3aa: CATSDTTGLGANVLTF; CDR3nt: TGTGCCACCAGTGATACCACAGGGTTGGGGGCCAACGTCCTGACTTTC
v_gene: TRBV4-1; d_gene: -; j_gene: TRBJ2-3; abundance: -; CDR3aa: CASSQETVLTTAAQYF; CDR3nt: TGCGCCAGCAGCCAAGAAACGGTACTAACGACCGCGGCGCAGTATTTT
v_gene: TRBV20-1; d_gene: TRBD2; j_gene: TRBJ2-3; abundance: -; CDR3aa: CTTGLAGGDTQYF; CDR3nt: TGCACCACGGGACTAGCGGGAGGAGATACGCAGTATTTT
v_gene: TRBV6-1; d_gene: -; j_gene: TRBJ1-1; abundance: -; CDR3aa: CASSKWNTEAFF; CDR3nt: TGTGCCAGCAGTAAGTGGAACACTGAAGCTTTCTTT
v_gene: TRBV10-3; d_gene: TRBD1; j_gene: TRBJ1-1; abundance: -; CDR3aa: CAIHPRDRPTEAFF; CDR3nt: TGTGCCATCCATCCCCGGGACAGGCCCACTGAAGCTTTCTTT
v_gene: TRBV29-1; d_gene: TRBD1; j_gene: TRBJ1-5; abundance: -; CDR3aa: CSVRTGAYQPQHF; CDR3nt: TGCAGCGTCCGGACAGGGGCTTATCAGCCCCAGCATTTT
v_gene: TRBV5-5; d_gene: TRBD1; j_gene: TRBJ2-7; abundance: -; CDR3aa: CASSLGPGQARSYEQYF; CDR3nt: TGTGCCAGCAGCTTGGGGCCGGGACAGGCCCGCTCCTACGAGCAGTACTTC
v_gene: TRBV13; d_gene: -; j_gene: TRBJ2-7; abundance: -; CDR3aa: CASSKRQQSSYEQYF; CDR3nt: TGTGCCAGCAGCAAACGACAGCAGTCATCCTACGAGCAGTACTTC
v_gene: TRBV10-3; d_gene: TRBD1; j_gene: TRBJ2-3; abundance: -; CDR3aa: CAISEGRGSQYF; CDR3nt: TGTGCCATCAGTGAAGGCAGGGGGTCGCAGTATTTT
v_gene: TRBV20-1; d_gene: -; j_gene: TRBJ1-6; abundance: few; CDR3aa: CSAIRRVDSPLHF; CDR3nt: TGCAGTGCAATACGCAGGGTAGATTCACCCCTCCACTTT
v_gene: TRBV6-2/TRBV6-3; d_gene: TRBD2; j_gene: TRBJ2-3; abundance: many; CDR3aa: CASSYGTSGRTQYF; CDR3nt: TGTGCCAGCAGTTACGGTACTAGCGGGAGAACGCAGTATTTT
v_gene: TRBV4-3; d_gene: -; j_gene: TRBJ2-2; abundance: many; CDR3aa: CASSHLDLFENTGELFF; CDR3nt: TGCGCCAGCAGCCACTTAGACCTTTTTGAAAACACCGGGGAGCTGTTTTTT
v_gene: TRBV14; d_gene: -; j_gene: TRBJ1-6; abundance: few; CDR3aa: CASSQDRGYSPLHF; CDR3nt: TGTGCCAGCAGCCAAGACAGGGGCTATTCACCCCTCCACTTT
v_gene: TRBV6-1; d_gene: -; j_gene: TRBJ2-1; abundance: -; CDR3aa: CASSRSRGYNEQFF; CDR3nt: TGTGCCAGCAGCAGGTCAAGGGGATACAATGAGCAGTTCTTC
v_gene: TRBV5-6; d_gene: TRBD2; j_gene: TRBJ2-2; abundance: -; CDR3aa: CASSSGLAGAYGELFF; CDR3nt: TGTGCCAGCAGCTCCGGACTAGCGGGAGCGTACGGGGAGCTGTTTTTT
v_gene: TRBV6-2/TRBV6-3; d_gene: -; j_gene: TRBJ1-1; abundance: -; CDR3aa: CASSYRRSGWYAEAFF; CDR3nt: TGTGCCAGCAGTTACCGGCGATCAGGGTGGTACGCTGAAGCTTTCTTT
v_gene: TRBV3-1; d_gene: TRBD2; j_gene: TRBJ2-3; abundance: -; CDR3aa: CASSPLLAGDWSDTQYF; CDR3nt: TGTGCCAGCAGCCCTCTTTTAGCGGGAGACTGGTCAGATACGCAGTATTTT
v_gene: TRBV20-1; d_gene: TRBD2; j_gene: TRBJ2-1; abundance: -; CDR3aa: CSARDPRRGAGAYNEQFF; CDR3nt: TGCAGTGCTAGAGATCCGCGCAGGGGAGCGGGGGCCTACAATGAGCAGTTCTTC
v_gene: TRBV7-9; d_gene: -; j_gene: TRBJ2-7; abundance: many; CDR3aa: CASSVWGDTYEQYF; CDR3nt: TGTGCCAGCAGCGTCTGGGGCGATACCTACGAGCAGTACTTC
v_gene: TRBV15; d_gene: -; j_gene: TRBJ2-1; abundance: -; CDR3aa: CARRRGELYNEQFF; CDR3nt: TGTGCCCGACGAAGGGGCGAACTCTACAATGAGCAGTTCTTC
v_gene: TRBV20-1; d_gene: -; j_gene: TRBJ2-7; abundance: -; CDR3aa: CSARVGHTYEQYF; CDR3nt: TGCAGTGCTAGAGTGGGACACACCTACGAGCAGTACTTC
v_gene: TRBV4-1; d_gene: TRBD1; j_gene: TRBJ1-1; abundance: many; CDR3aa: CASSQDRTGAFF; CDR3nt: TGCGCCAGCAGCCAAGATCGGACAGGAGCTTTCTTT
v_gene: TRBV6-5; d_gene: -; j_gene: TRBJ1-1; abundance: few; CDR3aa: CASSYSFRAGNTEAFF; CDR3nt: TGTGCCAGCAGTTACTCGTTCAGGGCGGGAAACACTGAAGCTTTCTTT
v_gene: TRBV11-2; d_gene: TRBD2; j_gene: TRBJ2-1; abundance: few; CDR3aa: CASSLDSSSGVPSYNEQFF; CDR3nt: TGTGCCAGCAGCTTAGATTCGTCTAGCGGGGTCCCTTCCTACAATGAGCAGTTCTTC
v_gene: TRBV6-1; d_gene: -; j_gene: TRBJ1-2; abundance: many; CDR3aa: CASGDHPNYGYTF; CDR3nt: TGTGCCAGCGGGGACCACCCTAACTATGGCTACACCTTC
v_gene: TRBV24-1; d_gene: TRBD2; j_gene: TRBJ2-5; abundance: few; CDR3aa: CATSDRTSGRRFQETQYF; CDR3nt: TGTGCCACCAGTGACAGGACTAGCGGGAGGAGATTCCAAGAGACCCAGTACTTC
v_gene: TRBV28; d_gene: TRBD2; j_gene: TRBJ2-1; abundance: few; CDR3aa: CASSPPLSGGSSYNEQFF; CDR3nt: TGTGCCAGCAGTCCTCCCCTATCGGGAGGGAGCTCCTACAATGAGCAGTTCTTC
v_gene: TRBV7-2; d_gene: TRBD1; j_gene: TRBJ1-5; abundance: -; CDR3aa: CASSTKGQGQGAQHF; CDR3nt: TGTGCCAGCAGCACCAAAGGACAGGGACAAGGAGCCCAGCATTTT
v_gene: TRBV12-3/TRBV12-4; d_gene: -; j_gene: TRBJ2-2; abundance: few; CDR3aa: CASREIGGAPGELFF; CDR3nt: TGTGCCAGCAGGGAGATCGGGGGCGCGCCCGGGGAGCTGTTTTTT
v_gene: TRBV6-2/TRBV6-3; d_gene: TRBD2; j_gene: TRBJ2-3; abundance: -; CDR3aa: CASRTLGLAGGQDTQYF; CDR3nt: TGTGCCAGCAGAACCCTAGGACTAGCGGGGGGGCAGGATACGCAGTATTTT
v_gene: TRBV11-2; d_gene: -; j_gene: TRBJ2-3; abundance: few; CDR3aa: CASSVSRDTQYF; CDR3nt: TGTGCCAGCAGCGTTTCTAGGGATACGCAGTATTTT
v_gene: TRBV15; d_gene: -; j_gene: TRBJ2-1; abundance: few; CDR3aa: CATSRDRRQNNEQFF; CDR3nt: TGTGCCACCAGCAGAGATAGGCGACAGAACAATGAGCAGTTCTTC
v_gene: TRBV11-2; d_gene: TRBD1; j_gene: TRBJ2-4; abundance: -; CDR3aa: CASSVRQGHIQYF; CDR3nt: TGTGCCAGCAGCGTAAGACAGGGGCACATTCAGTACTTC
v_gene: TRBV30; d_gene: -; j_gene: TRBJ1-1; abundance: -; CDR3aa: CAWSSLGSTQKNTEAFF; CDR3nt: TGTGCCTGGAGTTCATTGGGGAGCACCCAGAAAAACACTGAAGCTTTCTTT
v_gene: TRBV20-1; d_gene: -; j_gene: TRBJ2-3; abundance: few; CDR3aa: CSARVPGDTQYF; CDR3nt: TGCAGTGCTAGAGTTCCAGGGGATACGCAGTATTTT
v_gene: TRBV28; d_gene: -; j_gene: TRBJ2-2; abundance: -; CDR3aa: CASSPTGIGPGELFF; CDR3nt: TGTGCCAGCAGTCCCACAGGGATCGGGCCCGGGGAGCTGTTTTTT
v_gene: TRBV4-2; d_gene: -; j_gene: TRBJ2-7; abundance: -; CDR3aa: CASSQDLQVYEQYF; CDR3nt: TGTGCCAGCAGCCAAGATCTTCAGGTTTACGAGCAGTACTTC
v_gene: TRBV18; d_gene: -; j_gene: TRBJ1-1; abundance: -; CDR3aa: CASSPISPGAGSSEAFF; CDR3nt: TGTGCCAGCTCACCCATCTCCCCCGGAGCGGGAAGTAGTGAAGCTTTCTTT
v_gene: TRBV6-2/TRBV6-3; d_gene: TRBD2; j_gene: TRBJ2-1; abundance: -; CDR3aa: CASSFFTSPSGGSYNEQFF; CDR3nt: TGTGCCAGCAGCTTCTTTACTTCTCCTAGCGGGGGTTCCTACAATGAGCAGTTCTTC
v_gene: TRBV7-6; d_gene: TRBD1; j_gene: TRBJ1-4; abundance: -; CDR3aa: CASSQGTGYEKLFF; CDR3nt: TGTGCCAGCAGCCAAGGGACAGGGTACGAAAAACTGTTTTTT
v_gene: TRBV18; d_gene: TRBD1; j_gene: TRBJ1-5; abundance: few; CDR3aa: CASSVGQGVDQPQHF; CDR3nt: TGTGCCAGCTCAGTTGGACAGGGTGTCGATCAGCCCCAGCATTTT
v_gene: TRBV11-3; d_gene: TRBD2; j_gene: TRBJ2-1; abundance: few; CDR3aa: CASSLETSGRSYNEQFF; CDR3nt: TGTGCCAGCAGCTTAGAGACTAGCGGGAGGTCCTACAATGAGCAGTTCTTC
v_gene: TRBV6-5; d_gene: -; j_gene: TRBJ2-1; abundance: -; CDR3aa: CASSYLVGGEQFF; CDR3nt: TGTGCCAGCAGTTACTTGGTCGGTGGGGAGCAGTTCTTC
v_gene: TRBV7-9; d_gene: TRBD1; j_gene: TRBJ2-3; abundance: few; CDR3aa: CASTPGQGFDTQYF; CDR3nt: TGTGCCAGCACCCCGGGACAGGGGTTTGATACGCAGTATTTT